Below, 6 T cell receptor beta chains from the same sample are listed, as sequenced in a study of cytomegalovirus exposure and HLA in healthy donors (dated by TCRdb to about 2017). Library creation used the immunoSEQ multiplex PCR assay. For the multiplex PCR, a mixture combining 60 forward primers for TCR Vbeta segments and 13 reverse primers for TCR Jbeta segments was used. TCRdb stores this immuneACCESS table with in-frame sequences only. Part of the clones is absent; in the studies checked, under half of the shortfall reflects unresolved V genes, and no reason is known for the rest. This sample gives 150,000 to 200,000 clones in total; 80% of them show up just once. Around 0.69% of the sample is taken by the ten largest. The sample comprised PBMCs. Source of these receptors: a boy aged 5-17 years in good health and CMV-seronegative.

CDR3 DNA: TGTGCCAGCAATGGCACGAACACTGAAGCTTTCTTT. Protein: CASNGTNTEAFF. The chain recombines TRBV7-9 with TRBJ1-1, with D unclear. The CDR3 runs to 12 residues. The germline gives CDR1 SEHNR, CDR2 FQNEAQ (reference sequence). Trimming stripped 7 bases from V and 1 base from J, with 7 bases between. Full variable domain (rest looked up from reference TRBV7-9 and TRBJ1-1): DTGVSQNPRHKITKRGQNVTFRCDPISEHNRLYWYRQTLGQGPEFLTYFQNEAQLEKSRLLSDRFSAERPKGSFSTLEIQRTEQGDSAMYLCASNGTNTEAFFGQGTRLTVV.

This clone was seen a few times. DNA for the CDR3: TGCGCCAGCAGCCATGACCCGGGACAAATAACTGAAGCTTTCTTT. This gives the protein CASSHDPGQITEAFF. The chain combines TRBV4-3 with TRBJ1-1, with D possibly matching TRBD1 (6 bases). V lost 3 bases and J 5 bases, leaving 16 bases between the germline ends. Looked up from germline, CDR1 is LGHNA and CDR2 is YSLEER. The CDR3 is made up of 15 amino acids.

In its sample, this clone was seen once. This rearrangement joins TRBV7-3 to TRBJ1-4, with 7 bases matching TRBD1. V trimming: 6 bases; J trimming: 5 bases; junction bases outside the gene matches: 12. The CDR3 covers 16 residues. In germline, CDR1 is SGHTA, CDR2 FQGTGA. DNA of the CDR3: TGTGCCAGCAGTCCCGGGGATTCGACAGGGAATGAAAAACTGTTTTTT. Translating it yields CASSPGDSTGNEKLFF.

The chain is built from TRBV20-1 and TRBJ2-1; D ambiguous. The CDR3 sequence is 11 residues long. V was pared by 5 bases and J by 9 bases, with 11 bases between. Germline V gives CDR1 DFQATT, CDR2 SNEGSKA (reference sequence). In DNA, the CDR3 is TGCAGTGCTGGTGGCCCACGTGAGCAGTTCTTC. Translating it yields CSAGGPREQFF.

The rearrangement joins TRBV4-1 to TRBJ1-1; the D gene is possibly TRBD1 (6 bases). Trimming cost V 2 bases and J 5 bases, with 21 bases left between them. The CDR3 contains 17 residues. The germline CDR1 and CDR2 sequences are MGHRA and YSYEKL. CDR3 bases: TGCGCCAGCAGCCAAACCTACCCACAGGGAAGGAGGACTGAAGCTTTCTTT. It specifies CASSQTYPQGRRTEAFF.

The CDR3 region is CASSSPGAGGQETQYF. CDR3 nucleotides: TGCGCCAGCAGCTCCCCTGGCGCGGGGGGGCAAGAGACCCAGTACTTC. The chain has TRBV4-1 and TRBJ2-5, with TRBD2 matching over 9 bases. The J segment lost 2 bases and the V segment lost 5 bases, leaving 9 bases of the junction unmatched. The V gene's germline CDR1 is MGHRA and CDR2 YSYEKL. The length of the CDR3 is 16 residues.